This TCR beta chain is drawn from a study of cytomegalovirus exposure and HLA in healthy donors. General study points: TCR beta V segments were, for the most part, productive about 87% or about 30% of the time in an earlier analysis. Researchers counted roughly 160 TCR beta chains as cytomegalovirus-associated. Accurate prediction of most subjects' HLA-A and HLA-B alleles from TCR beta sequences was reported. Rarity marked most TCR sequences, yet some public TCRs occurred in many donors.

Notes on this clone: The antigen is undetermined.

Researchers ran the PCR with 60 Vbeta and 13 Jbeta primers. Here immunoSEQ multiplex PCR was the method, and the copy in TCRdb shows in-frame clones only, minus some. Its table records under 75,000 clones. This CDR3 contains 13 residues. Germline V lookup: CDR1 SGHTA, CDR2 FQGNSA. The ends were cut back, 1 base at V and 5 bases at J, with 8 bases in the middle. This sequence originates from a female donor in good health and CMV-seropositive. The chain links TRBV7-2 to TRBJ2-5; D gene unclear. Sequenced sample: PBMCs. CDR3 loop: CASSLGVRETQYF. The CDR3 DNA follows: TGTGCCAGCAGCTTAGGGGTGAGGGAGACCCAGTACTTC.